One sample yielded the 24 T cell receptor beta chains listed below, sequenced in a study of beta chain features in type 1 diabetes. Study-level results: When Type 1 diabetes patients were examined, their TCRB CDR3s proved moderately but significantly shorter in all four CD4+ subsets.

These TCRs' antigens remain unknown. Since all of the isolated RNA was reverse transcribed, expressed TCRB transcripts were what got sequenced. The protocol was immunoSEQ multiplex PCR, while the TCRdb copy is restricted to in-frame clones and leaves out a portion. The profile shows some 240,000 clones, about a sixth of them singletons. The material sequenced was naive CD4+ T cells from blood. All receptors derive from a man aged 30 to 45 with type 1 diabetes.

This clone was observed a handful of times. The chain combines TRBV7-9 with TRBJ2-3; maybe TRBD2 (5 bases). The germline gives CDR1 SEHNR, CDR2 FQNEAQ (reference sequence). This CDR3 comprises 13 residues. V dropped 5 bases and J dropped 2 bases, with 8 bases sitting between them. The CDR3 spells CASSPTITDTQYF. The CDR3 nucleotides read TGTGCCAGCAGCCCGACTATCACAGATACGCAGTATTTT. Filled out from reference TRBV7-9 and TRBJ2-3, the complete variable domain reads DTGVSQNPRHKITKRGQNVTFRCDPISEHNRLYWYRQTLGQGPEFLTYFQNEAQLEKSRLLSDRFSAERPKGSFSTLEIQRTEQGDSAMYLCASSPTITDTQYFGPGTRLTVL.

The V and J genes are TRBV11-2 and TRBJ2-5; D not certain. The CDR3 has 13 amino acids. With 2 bases removed from V and 1 base from J, the gap between germline ends came to 5 bases. CDR1 SGHAT and CDR2 FQNNGV come from the germline V gene. The CDR3: CASSLSTQETQYF. The CDR3 DNA sequence: TGTGCCAGCAGCTTATCAACCCAAGAGACCCAGTACTTC. The variable domain in full, with the rest retrieved from reference TRBV11-2 and TRBJ2-5, is EAGVAQSPRYKIIEKRQSVAFWCNPISGHATLYWYQQILGQGPKLLIQFQNNGVVDDSQLPKDRFSAERLKGVDSTLKIQPAKLEDSAVYLCASSLSTQETQYFGPGTRLLVL.

This clone was seen only a few times. V usage is TRBV18 and J usage is TRBJ2-5; D gene unclear. CDR1 and CDR2 (germline): KGHSH, LQKENI. The CDR3 runs to 13 residues. Trimming shortened V by 2 bases and J by 3 bases, and 7 bases separated the two germline ends. CDR3 sequence (DNA): TGTGCCAGCTCACCAGGAATTAAAGAGACCCAGTACTTC. Its translation is CASSPGIKETQYF.

This clone was seen more than once but under ten times. The chain recombines TRBV27 with TRBJ2-7; 10 nucleotides agree with TRBD2. Germline lookup yields CDR1 MNHEY and CDR2 SMNVEV (reference sequence). This CDR3 spans 14 amino acids. The V segment lost 6 bases and the J segment 4 bases; nucleotides outside the gene matches: 6. CDR3 amino acids: CASSVGLAVYEQYF. The CDR3, as DNA: TGTGCCAGCAGCGTCGGACTAGCGGTATACGAGCAGTACTTC.

This CDR3 is CSVGLAGGYEQFF. As DNA, the CDR3 is TGCAGCGTGGGACTAGCGGGAGGTTATGAGCAGTTCTTC. The chain employs TRBV29-1 and TRBJ2-1, with 15 bases lining up with TRBD2. CDR1 and CDR2 (germline): SQVTM, ANQGSEA. The V segment lost 6 bases and the J segment 8 bases; nucleotides outside the gene matches: 2. The length of the CDR3 is 13 residues.

The chain is built from TRBV5-1 and TRBJ2-7; 10 nucleotides match TRBD2. The CDR3 covers 14 residues. Germline V gene lookup returns CDR1 SGHRS and CDR2 YFSETQ. J lost 5 bases, V lost 2 bases, and 4 bases had no gene match. In DNA form, the CDR3 reads TGCGCCAGCAGCTTTAGCGGGAGGACCGACGAGCAGTACTTC. Its protein product is CASSFSGRTDEQYF.

The V and J genes are TRBV15 and TRBJ1-1; D possibly corresponds to TRBD1 (6 bases). V gave up 5 bases and J gave up 4 bases, with 17 bases separating them. CDR1 and CDR2 (germline): LNHNV, YYDKDF (reference sequence). The CDR3 runs 15 residues. CDR3 protein: CATSGAITGTTEAFF. Written as DNA, the CDR3 is TGTGCCACCAGCGGAGCAATTACAGGGACCACTGAAGCTTTCTTT.

The chain uses TRBV4-1 and TRBJ2-1; D not resolved. V was shortened by 4 bases and J by 3 bases, with 7 bases between the two germline ends. CDR1 is MGHRA, CDR2 YSYEKL, per germline. CDR3 size: 13 residues. The DNA for the CDR3 is TGCGCCAGCAGCCTCTGGGGCTACAATGAGCAGTTCTTC. This sequence encodes CASSLWGYNEQFF.

This chain links TRBV28 with TRBJ2-5; 7 bases map to TRBD1. J gave up 9 bases and V 7 bases, and 17 bases lay outside the gene matches. CDR1 and CDR2 (germline): MDHEN, SYDVKM. The CDR3 is made up of 15 amino acids. CDR3 DNA sequence: TGTGCCAGCAAATTTTCGGACAGGCTCGTCATGGCCCAGTACTTC. It encodes CASKFSDRLVMAQYF.

The table lists this clone with a few counts. The chain uses TRBV7-2 and TRBJ2-7; D is possibly TRBD1 (6 bases). The CDR3 is made up of 13 amino acids. V shed 6 bases and J shed 0 bases, with 9 bases lying between them. Germline V lookup: CDR1 SGHTA, CDR2 FQGNSA. Here the CDR3 reads CASRGHPSYEQYF. The CDR3, as DNA: TGTGCCAGCAGGGGACACCCCTCCTACGAGCAGTACTTC.

The chain links TRBV7-2 to TRBJ2-6; D may be TRBD2 (5 bases). Trimming removed 3 bases from V and 1 base from J, with 7 bases in between. Germline V gene lookup returns CDR1 SGHTA and CDR2 FQGNSA. The CDR3 runs to 15 residues. CDR3 sequence: CASSLRVSGANVLTF. The DNA for the CDR3 is TGTGCCAGCAGCTTGAGGGTATCTGGGGCCAACGTCCTGACTTTC.

V and J are TRBV4-2 and TRBJ2-7; 8 bases line up with TRBD1. Per the germline V gene, CDR1 is LGHNA and CDR2 is YNFKEQ. The V segment lost 1 base and the J segment 3 bases; nucleotides outside the gene matches: 8. The CDR3 is 16 amino acids. CDR3 in DNA: TGTGCCAGCAGCCAAGGTGAGGGACAGGTACTCTACGAGCAGTACTTC. This sequence encodes CASSQGEGQVLYEQYF.

The table lists this clone with a few counts. The CDR3 sequence: CASGLAGGDEQFF. The CDR3 coding sequence is TGTGCCTCGGGTCTAGCGGGAGGGGATGAGCAGTTCTTC. The V call is TRBV10-3, the J call TRBJ2-1; the match to TRBD2 covers 12 bases. The germline V gene encodes CDR1 ENHRY and CDR2 SYGVKD. V lost 11 bases to trimming and J lost 8 bases; unmatched junction nucleotides: 7. This CDR3 is built from 13 residues.

The chain employs TRBV7-9 and TRBJ2-7; TRBD2 aligns across 13 bases. Trimming cost V 6 bases and J 4 bases; bases outside gene matches: 3. From germline, CDR1 is SEHNR and CDR2 FQNEAQ (reference sequence). The CDR3 length is 14 residues. CDR3 protein: CASRKTSGRYEQYF. CDR3 nucleotides: TGTGCCAGCAGAAAGACTAGCGGGAGGTACGAGCAGTACTTC.

This clone was counted a few times. The J gene is TRBJ2-6, the V gene TRBV9; no reliable D call. Between the trimmed V and J ends, which lost 0 bases and 1 base, there was a span of 14 bases. Looked up from germline, CDR1 is SGDLS and CDR2 is YYNGEE. This CDR3 is built from 18 residues. CDR3 residues: CASSVEDPLRSGANVLTF. CDR3 sequence (DNA): TGTGCCAGCAGCGTAGAGGATCCACTCAGGTCTGGGGCCAACGTCCTGACTTTC. The variable domain in full, with the rest retrieved from reference TRBV9 and TRBJ2-6, is DSGVTQTPKHLITATGQRVTLRCSPRSGDLSVYWYQQSLDQGLQFLIQYYNGEERAKGNILERFSAQQFPDLHSELNLSSLELGDSALYFCASSVEDPLRSGANVLTFGAGSRLTVL.

This clone was detected only a few times. The rearrangement joins TRBV9 to TRBJ2-3; D remains ambiguous. The CDR3 loop spans 11 amino acids. Trimming removed 4 bases at V and 2 bases at J, with 2 bases between. Per germline, CDR1 SGDLS and CDR2 YYNGEE. The CDR3: CASSITDTQYF. For the CDR3, the DNA is TGTGCCAGCAGCATCACAGATACGCAGTATTTT.

The CDR3 here is CASSQDRGTDTQYF. DNA of the CDR3: TGTGCCAGCAGCCAAGACCGTGGCACAGATACGCAGTATTTT. The chain couples TRBV5-4 to TRBJ2-3; D ambiguous. CDR1 is SGHNT and CDR2 is YYREEE in the germline V gene (reference sequence). The CDR3 covers 14 residues. The V and J ends lost 4 bases and 1 base respectively, with 10 bases between them.

The rearrangement joins TRBV15 to TRBJ2-1; 9 bases are shared with TRBD1. V shed 5 bases, J shed 9 bases, and the junction held 11 bases outside the gene matches. The germline gives CDR1 LNHNV, CDR2 YYDKDF (reference sequence). The length of the CDR3 is 15 residues. The CDR3 region has the DNA TGTGCCACCAGCGCATCCGGGACAGGGCGCACTGAGCAGTTCTTC. Protein: CATSASGTGRTEQFF. The full variable domain, its missing parts supplied by reference TRBV15 and TRBJ2-1, is DAMVIQNPRYQVTQFGKPVTLSCSQTLNHNVMYWYQQKSSQAPKLLFHYYDKDFNNEADTPDNFQSRRPNTSFCFLDIRSPGLGDTAMYLCATSASGTGRTEQFFGPGTRLTVL.

This clone was seen only a few times. The chain joins TRBV29-1 to TRBJ2-1; a weak D match, TRBD2 (6 bases). V gave up 3 bases and J gave up 4 bases, with 16 bases separating them. The CDR3 extends over 15 amino acids. Germline lookup yields CDR1 SQVTM and CDR2 ANQGSEA. The CDR3 coding sequence is TGCAGCGTTGATAAGCGAGCGGGTACTTACAATGAGCAGTTCTTC. It encodes CSVDKRAGTYNEQFF.

The chain carries TRBV30 and TRBJ2-5; D is perhaps TRBD2 (6 bases). This CDR3 is built from 12 residues. The ends were cut back, 1 base at V and 10 bases at J, with 13 bases in the middle. The germline CDR1 and CDR2 sequences are GTSNPN and SVGIG (reference sequence). The CDR3 nucleotides read TGTGCCTGGAGTGAAGCCGGGGAGGTCCAGTACTTC. This encodes CAWSEAGEVQYF.

V is TRBV23-1 and J is TRBJ2-3, with 8 bases matching TRBD1. TRBV23-1 is marked as an open reading frame, function uncertain. The ends lost 8 bases at V and 2 bases at J; junction bases unmatched: 6. The CDR3 is 14 residues long. The CDR3 reads CASYPGQDTDTQYF. The CDR3 DNA follows: TGCGCCAGCTATCCGGGACAGGACACAGATACGCAGTATTTT.

This clone was seen only a few times. The same CDR3 is also encoded by other DNA sequences in this sample. The chain couples TRBV30 to TRBJ2-1, with TRBD2 identical over 10 bases. Per germline, CDR1 GTSNPN and CDR2 SVGIG (reference sequence). J lost 2 bases, V lost 0 bases, and 4 bases had no gene match. CDR3 length: 16 amino acids. CDR3 in DNA: TGTGCCTGGAGTGTACAGCTAGCGGGAGCCTACAATGAGCAGTTCTTC. This translates into CAWSVQLAGAYNEQFF.

V gene TRBV19 combines with J gene TRBJ2-7, with a tentative D call TRBD1 (6 bases). V was trimmed by 3 bases and J by 0 bases, leaving 15 bases between them. The CDR3 spans 16 residues. Germline V lookup: CDR1 LNHDA, CDR2 SQIVND (reference sequence). CDR3 protein: CASSIPAGALSYEQYF. The CDR3 DNA follows: TGTGCCAGTAGTATCCCAGCAGGGGCTCTCTCCTACGAGCAGTACTTC.

In its sample, this clone was seen a few times. This chain uses TRBV28 with TRBJ2-6; no clear D. CDR3 size: 12 residues. Germline V lookup: CDR1 MDHEN, CDR2 SYDVKM. V was cut by 6 bases and J by 4 bases, with 4 bases left in between. This chain's CDR3 is CASRPGANVLTF. The CDR3 nucleotides are TGTGCCAGCAGACCGGGGGCCAACGTCCTGACTTTC. The variable domain in full, completed from reference TRBV28 and TRBJ2-6, reads DVKVTQSSRYLVKRTGEKVFLECVQDMDHENMFWYRQDPGLGLRLIYFSYDVKMKEKGDIPEGYSVSREKKERFSLILESASTNQTSMYLCASRPGANVLTFGAGSRLTVL.